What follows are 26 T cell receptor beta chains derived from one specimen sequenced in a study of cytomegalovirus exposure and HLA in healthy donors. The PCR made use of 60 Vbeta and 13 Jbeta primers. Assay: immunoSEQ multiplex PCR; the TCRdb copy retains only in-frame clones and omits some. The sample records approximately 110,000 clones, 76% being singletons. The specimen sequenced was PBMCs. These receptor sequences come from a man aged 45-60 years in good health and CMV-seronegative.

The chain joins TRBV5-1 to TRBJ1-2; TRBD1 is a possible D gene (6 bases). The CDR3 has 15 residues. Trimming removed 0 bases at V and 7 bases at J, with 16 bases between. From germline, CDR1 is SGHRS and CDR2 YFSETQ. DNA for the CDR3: TGCGCCAGCAGCTTGGGGTCAGGGGAAGAGGCTGGCTACACCTTC. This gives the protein CASSLGSGEEAGYTF.

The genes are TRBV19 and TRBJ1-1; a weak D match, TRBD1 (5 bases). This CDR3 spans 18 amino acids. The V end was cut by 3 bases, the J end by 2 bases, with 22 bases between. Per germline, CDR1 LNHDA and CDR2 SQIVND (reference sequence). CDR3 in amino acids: CASSILRWTPDSNTEAFF. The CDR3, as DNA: TGTGCCAGTAGTATTTTGAGGTGGACACCTGATAGCAACACTGAAGCTTTCTTT.

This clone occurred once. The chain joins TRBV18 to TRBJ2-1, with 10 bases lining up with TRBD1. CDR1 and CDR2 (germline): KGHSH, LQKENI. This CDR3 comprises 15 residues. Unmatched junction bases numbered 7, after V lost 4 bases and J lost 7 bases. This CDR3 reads CASSLNQGQGNEQFF. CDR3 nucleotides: TGTGCCAGCTCACTAAACCAGGGACAGGGGAATGAGCAGTTCTTC.

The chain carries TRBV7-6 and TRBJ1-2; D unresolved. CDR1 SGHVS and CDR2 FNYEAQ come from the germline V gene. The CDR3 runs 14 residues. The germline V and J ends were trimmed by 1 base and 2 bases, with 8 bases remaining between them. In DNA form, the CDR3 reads TGTGCCAGCAGCTTAGGCCTGAGCAACTATGGCTACACCTTC. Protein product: CASSLGLSNYGYTF.

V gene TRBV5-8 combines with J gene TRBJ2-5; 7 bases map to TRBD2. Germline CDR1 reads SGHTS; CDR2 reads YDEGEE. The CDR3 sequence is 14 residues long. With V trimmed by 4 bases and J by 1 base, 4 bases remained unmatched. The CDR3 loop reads CASSPGGVQETQYF. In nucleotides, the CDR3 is TGTGCCAGCAGCCCTGGGGGGGTCCAAGAGACCCAGTACTTC.

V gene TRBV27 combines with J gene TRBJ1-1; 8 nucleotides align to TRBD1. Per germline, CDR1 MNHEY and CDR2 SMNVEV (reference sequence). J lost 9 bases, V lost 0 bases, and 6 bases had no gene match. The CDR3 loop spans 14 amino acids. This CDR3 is CASSLSVTGGKAFF. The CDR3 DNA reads TGTGCCAGCAGTTTATCGGTCACAGGGGGAAAAGCTTTCTTT.

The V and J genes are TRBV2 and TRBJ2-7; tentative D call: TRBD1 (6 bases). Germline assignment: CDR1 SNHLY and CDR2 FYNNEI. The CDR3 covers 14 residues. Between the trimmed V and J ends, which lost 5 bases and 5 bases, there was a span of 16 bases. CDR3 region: CASSSLSRGHEQYF. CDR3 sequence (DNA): TGTGCCAGCAGTAGTCTCTCCAGGGGCCACGAGCAGTACTTC.

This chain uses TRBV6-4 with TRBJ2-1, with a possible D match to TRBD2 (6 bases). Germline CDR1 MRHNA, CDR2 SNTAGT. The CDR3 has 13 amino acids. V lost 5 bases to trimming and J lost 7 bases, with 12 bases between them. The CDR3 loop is CASSNVGGNEQFF. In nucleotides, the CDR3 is TGTGCCAGCAGTAACGTGGGAGGAAATGAGCAGTTCTTC.

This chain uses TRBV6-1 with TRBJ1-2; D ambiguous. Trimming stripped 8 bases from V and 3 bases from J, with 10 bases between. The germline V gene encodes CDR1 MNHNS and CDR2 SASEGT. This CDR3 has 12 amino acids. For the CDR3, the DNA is TGTGCCAGCGGGCAGGTTGACTATGGCTACACCTTC. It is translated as CASGQVDYGYTF.

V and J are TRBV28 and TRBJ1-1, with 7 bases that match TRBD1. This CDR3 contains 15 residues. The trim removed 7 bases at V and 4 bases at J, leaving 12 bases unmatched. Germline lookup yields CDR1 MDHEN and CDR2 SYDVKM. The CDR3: CASTPGDSSFTEAFF. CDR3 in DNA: TGTGCCAGCACCCCTGGGGACAGTTCCTTCACTGAAGCTTTCTTT.

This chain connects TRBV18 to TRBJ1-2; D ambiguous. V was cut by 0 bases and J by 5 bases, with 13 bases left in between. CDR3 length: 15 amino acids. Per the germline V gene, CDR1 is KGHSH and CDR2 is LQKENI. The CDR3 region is CASSPPGAGNYGYTF. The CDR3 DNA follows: TGTGCCAGCTCACCACCGGGCGCAGGCAATTATGGCTACACCTTC.

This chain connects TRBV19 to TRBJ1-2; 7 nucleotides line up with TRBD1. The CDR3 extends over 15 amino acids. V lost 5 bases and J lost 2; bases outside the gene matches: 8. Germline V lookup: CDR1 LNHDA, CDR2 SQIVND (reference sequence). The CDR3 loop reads CASSLPHRGNYGYTF. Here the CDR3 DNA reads TGTGCCAGTAGTCTGCCCCACAGGGGCAACTATGGCTACACCTTC.

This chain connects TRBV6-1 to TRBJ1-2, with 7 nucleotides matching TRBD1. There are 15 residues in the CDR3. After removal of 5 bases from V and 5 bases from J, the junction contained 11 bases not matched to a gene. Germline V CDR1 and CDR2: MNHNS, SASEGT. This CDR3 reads CASSRGDRESYGYTF. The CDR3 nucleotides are TGTGCCAGCAGTAGGGGGGACAGAGAATCTTATGGCTACACCTTC.

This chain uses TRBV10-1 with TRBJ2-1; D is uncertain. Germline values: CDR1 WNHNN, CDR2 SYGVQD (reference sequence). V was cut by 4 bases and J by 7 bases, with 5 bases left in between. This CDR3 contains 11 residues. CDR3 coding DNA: TGCGCCAGCAGTGCAAATAATGAGCAGTTCTTC. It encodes CASSANNEQFF.

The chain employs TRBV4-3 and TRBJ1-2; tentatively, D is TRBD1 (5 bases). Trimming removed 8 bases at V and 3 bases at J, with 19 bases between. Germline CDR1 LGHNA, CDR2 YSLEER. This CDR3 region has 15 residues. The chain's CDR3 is CASGQTGGTYYGYTF. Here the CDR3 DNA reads TGCGCCAGCGGACAAACAGGCGGCACCTACTATGGCTACACCTTC.

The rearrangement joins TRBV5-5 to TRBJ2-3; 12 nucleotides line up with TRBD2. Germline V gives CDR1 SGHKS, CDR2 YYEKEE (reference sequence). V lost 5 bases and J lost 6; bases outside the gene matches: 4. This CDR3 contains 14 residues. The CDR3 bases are TGTGCCAGCAGTTCACTAGCGGGGGGTGATACGCAGTATTTT. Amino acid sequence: CASSSLAGGDTQYF. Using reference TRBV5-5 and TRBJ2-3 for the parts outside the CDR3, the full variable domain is DAGVTQSPTHLIKTRGQQVTLRCSPISGHKSVSWYQQVLGQGPQFIFQYYEKEERGRGNFPDRFSARQFPNYSSELNVNALLLGDSALYLCASSSLAGGDTQYFGPGTRLTVL.

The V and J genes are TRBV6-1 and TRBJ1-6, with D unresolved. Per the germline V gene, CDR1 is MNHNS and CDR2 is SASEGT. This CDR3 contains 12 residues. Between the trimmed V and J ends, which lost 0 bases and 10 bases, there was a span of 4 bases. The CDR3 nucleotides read TGTGCCAGCAGTGAAGCGCGGTCACCCCTCCACTTT. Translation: CASSEARSPLHF.

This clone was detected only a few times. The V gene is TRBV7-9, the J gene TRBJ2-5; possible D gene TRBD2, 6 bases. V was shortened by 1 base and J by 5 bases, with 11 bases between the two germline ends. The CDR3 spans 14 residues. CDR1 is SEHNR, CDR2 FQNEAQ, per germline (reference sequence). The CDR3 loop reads CASSLVSGVETQYF. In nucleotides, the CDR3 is TGTGCCAGCAGCTTAGTTTCGGGGGTCGAGACCCAGTACTTC.

This CDR3 reads CASSPTGGVSNEQFF. Here the CDR3 DNA reads TGTGCCAGCAGCCCTACAGGGGGCGTGAGCAATGAGCAGTTCTTC. V is TRBV5-4 and J is TRBJ2-1, with 9 bases matching TRBD1. V was clipped by 4 bases and J by 6 bases; unmatched bases: 8. CDR3 size: 15 residues. The germline gives CDR1 SGHNT, CDR2 YYREEE (reference sequence). Full variable domain (rest looked up from reference TRBV5-4 and TRBJ2-1): ETGVTQSPTHLIKTRGQQVTLRCSSQSGHNTVSWYQQALGQGPQFIFQYYREEENGRGNFPPRFSGLQFPNYSSELNVNALELDDSALYLCASSPTGGVSNEQFFGPGTRLTVL.

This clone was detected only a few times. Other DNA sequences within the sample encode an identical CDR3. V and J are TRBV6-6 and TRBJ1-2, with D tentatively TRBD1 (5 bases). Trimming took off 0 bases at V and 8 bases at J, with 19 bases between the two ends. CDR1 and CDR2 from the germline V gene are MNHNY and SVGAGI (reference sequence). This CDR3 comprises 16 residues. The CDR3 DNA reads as TGTGCCAGCAGTTACTCGAATCCAGGGACTGGAGGGGGCTACACCTTC. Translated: CASSYSNPGTGGGYTF.

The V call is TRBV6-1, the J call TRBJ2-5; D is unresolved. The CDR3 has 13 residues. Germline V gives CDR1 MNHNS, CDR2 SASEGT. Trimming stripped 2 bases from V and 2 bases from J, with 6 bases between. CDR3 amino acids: CASSEYLQETQYF. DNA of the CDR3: TGTGCCAGCAGTGAATACTTACAAGAGACCCAGTACTTC.

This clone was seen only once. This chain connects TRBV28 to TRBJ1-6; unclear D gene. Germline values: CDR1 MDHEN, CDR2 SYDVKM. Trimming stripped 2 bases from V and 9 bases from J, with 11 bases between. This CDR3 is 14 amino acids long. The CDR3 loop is CASSLGQLGSPLHF. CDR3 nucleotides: TGTGCCAGCAGTTTAGGGCAGCTGGGTTCACCCCTCCACTTT.

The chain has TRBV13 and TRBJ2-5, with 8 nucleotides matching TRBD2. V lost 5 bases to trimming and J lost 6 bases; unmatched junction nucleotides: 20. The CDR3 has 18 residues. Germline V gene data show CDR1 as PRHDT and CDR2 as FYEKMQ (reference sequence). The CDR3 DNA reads TGTGCCAGCAGCATGGGACGGGGGGTCCGGGGGGGCGTGAAGACCCAGTACTTC. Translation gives CASSMGRGVRGGVKTQYF.

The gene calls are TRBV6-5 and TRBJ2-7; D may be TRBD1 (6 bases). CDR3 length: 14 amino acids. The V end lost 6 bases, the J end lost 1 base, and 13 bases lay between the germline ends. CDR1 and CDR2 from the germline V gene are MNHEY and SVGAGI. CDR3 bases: TGTGCCAGCAGCCCAGGACAGAGTTCCTACGAGCAGTACGTC. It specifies CASSPGQSSYEQYV.

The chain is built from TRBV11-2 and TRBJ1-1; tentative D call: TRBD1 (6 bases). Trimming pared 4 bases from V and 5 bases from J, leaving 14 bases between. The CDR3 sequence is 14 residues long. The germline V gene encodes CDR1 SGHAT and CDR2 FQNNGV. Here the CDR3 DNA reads TGTGCCAGCAGCTCCATACAGGGTGAGACTGAAGCTTTCTTT. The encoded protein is CASSSIQGETEAFF.

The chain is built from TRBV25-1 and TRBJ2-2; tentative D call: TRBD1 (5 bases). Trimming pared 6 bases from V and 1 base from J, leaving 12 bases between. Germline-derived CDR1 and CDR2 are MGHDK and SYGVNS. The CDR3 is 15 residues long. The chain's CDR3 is CASSAWTLNTGELFF. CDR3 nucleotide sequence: TGTGCCAGCAGCGCCTGGACACTGAACACCGGGGAGCTGTTTTTT. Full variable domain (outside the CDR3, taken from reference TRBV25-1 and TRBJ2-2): EADIYQTPRYLVIGTGKKITLECSQTMGHDKMYWYQQDPGMELHLIHYSYGVNSTEKGDLSSESTVSRIRTEHFPLTLESARPSHTSQYLCASSAWTLNTGELFFGEGSRLTVL.